This record covers a single T cell receptor beta chain. This sample stems from a study of cytomegalovirus exposure and HLA in healthy donors. The CDR3 is made up of 13 amino acids. Germline CDR1 is KGHSH and CDR2 is LQKENI. The V gene end was trimmed by 3 bases and the J gene end by 5 bases; junction bases not matched to a gene: 3. PCR employed 60 Vbeta and 13 Jbeta primers. Produced via immunoSEQ multiplex PCR; TCRdb's table is partial and in-frame only. This table has some 200,000 clones, approximately 83% appearing once. This chain connects TRBV18 to TRBJ2-7, with 8 bases lining up with TRBD2. Sequenced input: PBMCs. This TCR derives from a boy under 10 years old in good health and CMV-seronegative. CDR3 coding DNA: TGTGCCAGCTCACCCAGCGGGAGAGACGAGCAGTACTTC. As protein: CASSPSGRDEQYF.